This T cell receptor beta chain was sequenced for a study of T cells in tuberculosis. TCRdb keeps only in-frame clones here, not all; method: immunoSEQ multiplex PCR. The sample lists about 30,000 clones; about 91% were seen once. The CDR3 covers 14 residues. Unmatched junction bases numbered 4, after V lost 0 bases and J lost 7 bases. Germline values: CDR1 LGHNA, CDR2 YSLEER. Study-level findings and limits: Smaller distances to GMM-specific TCRs suggested their expansion in active tuberculosis.

A remark on this clone: What it binds is not known.

Regarding time point: new active TB diagnosis, blood taken before or within 7 days of starting treatment. The receptor was derived from an adult with tuberculosis. Sequencing was performed on PBMCs, taken at tuberculosis diagnosis. The chain couples TRBV4-3 to TRBJ2-3, with 7 bases that match TRBD2. DNA for the CDR3: TGCGCCAGCAGCCAAGATATAGGGACTAATACGCAGTATTTT. It encodes CASSQDIGTNTQYF.